Listed below are T cell receptor beta chains from one sample, sequenced in a study of cytomegalovirus exposure and HLA in healthy donors. Libraries were prepared by immunoSEQ multiplex PCR; TCRdb keeps only in-frame clonotypes and omits some of them. Among 200,000 or so clones, roughly 80% were seen once, and the ten largest hold approximately 6.3%. Input material: PBMCs. These receptors were collected from a man between 35 and 55 years old in good health and CMV-seropositive. Each CDR3 is given with its conserved first and last residue. A D gene is named only where the DNA matches it firmly. Part of the rows lack a size; the others show once, few, many or a class for expanded clones.

j_call v_call d_call clone_size cdr3_length cdr3_aa cdr3_nt
TRBJ1-1 TRBV4-3 . . 14 CASSQSRTSSEAFF TGCGCCAGCAGCCAGTCCCGGACATCAAGTGAAGCTTTCTTT
TRBJ1-1 TRBV30 . . 13 CAWSVLGGAEAFF TGTGCCTGGAGTGTACTAGGTGGGGCTGAAGCTTTCTTT
TRBJ1-1 TRBV28 . few 12 CASTSPGTEAFF TGTGCCAGCACCTCCCCAGGGACTGAAGCTTTCTTT
TRBJ2-5 TRBV7-7 TRBD2 . 17 CASSLASGSGGKETQYF TGTGCTAGCAGCTTGGCTAGCGGGAGCGGCGGGAAGGAGACCCAGTACTTC
TRBJ1-5 TRBV19 . . 13 CASSIDRGQPQHF TGTGCCAGTAGTATAGACCGAGGTCAGCCCCAGCATTTT
TRBJ2-2 TRBV21-1 . . 13 CASSPRDTGELFF TGTGCCAGCAGCCCCCGGGACACCGGGGAGCTGTTTTTT
TRBJ2-2 TRBV27 TRBD2 . 14 CATALAGGSGELFF TGTGCCACAGCACTAGCGGGGGGTTCCGGGGAGCTGTTTTTT
TRBJ1-3 TRBV12-5 . . 14 CASGLGWPRNTIYF TGTGCTAGTGGTTTGGGTTGGCCCAGAAACACCATATATTTT
TRBJ2-6 TRBV11-2 . . 15 CASSSQHSGANVLTF TGTGCCAGCAGCTCCCAACACTCTGGGGCCAACGTCCTGACTTTC
TRBJ2-7 TRBV28 TRBD1 . 14 CASRPPGQGDEQYF TGTGCCAGCAGACCACCGGGACAGGGGGACGAGCAGTACTTC
TRBJ2-4 TRBV9 TRBD2 . 17 CASSVGAGGVTKNIQYF TGTGCCAGCAGCGTAGGGGCCGGGGGGGTAACCAAAAACATTCAGTACTTC
TRBJ2-3 TRBV7-3 TRBD2 . 16 CASSPNGLARTDTQYF TGTGCCAGCAGCCCAAACGGACTAGCTCGCACAGATACGCAGTATTTT
TRBJ2-7 TRBV28 TRBD2 . 18 CASSSLAGGRVAAYEQYF TGTGCCAGCAGTTCACTAGCGGGGGGCCGGGTAGCCGCTTACGAGCAGTACTTC
TRBJ2-7 TRBV6-5 TRBD1 . 14 CASSPGTGMGEQYF TGTGCCAGCAGCCCCGGGACAGGGATGGGAGAGCAGTACTTC
TRBJ1-5 TRBV18 . . 12 CASSPEGSPQHF TGTGCCAGCTCACCGGAGGGTTCGCCCCAGCATTTT
TRBJ2-7 TRBV7-9 TRBD2 few 15 CASSFEGGRSYEQYF TGTGCCAGCAGCTTCGAGGGCGGGAGGTCCTACGAGCAGTACTTC
TRBJ2-7 TRBV10-3 TRBD1 . 11 CAAGQGNEQYF TGTGCCGCCGGACAGGGAAACGAGCAGTACTTC
TRBJ1-2 TRBV12-5 . . 13 CASAKLNHYGYTF TGTGCTAGTGCCAAGCTAAACCACTATGGCTACACCTTC
TRBJ2-4 TRBV27 TRBD1 . 18 CASSLDRGHPLAKNIQYF TGTGCCAGCAGTCTGGACAGGGGTCATCCTTTAGCCAAAAACATTCAGTACTTC
TRBJ1-5 TRBV15 . . 15 CATSRDQTDPQPQHF TGTGCCACCAGCAGAGATCAGACAGATCCTCAGCCCCAGCATTTT
TRBJ2-5 TRBV5-8 TRBD2 . 16 CASSPGTSGGLETQYF TGTGCCAGCAGCCCGGGGACTAGCGGGGGCCTAGAGACCCAGTACTTC
TRBJ1-2 TRBV2 . . 11 CASSEGFLGTF TGTGCCAGCAGTGAAGGTTTCCTAGGTACCTTC
TRBJ2-3 TRBV5-4 . . 14 CASSLRGGTDTQYF TGTGCCAGCAGCTTAAGGGGCGGCACAGATACGCAGTATTTT
TRBJ2-2 TRBV4-3 . . 17 CASSQGPGGANTGELFF TGCGCCAGCAGCCAGGGGCCGGGGGGCGCGAACACCGGGGAGCTGTTTTTT
TRBJ2-3 TRBV28 . . 18 CASSLTQTGRPFTDTQYF TGTGCCAGCAGTTTAACTCAGACAGGCCGACCTTTCACAGATACGCAGTATTTT
TRBJ2-7 TRBV28 . once 16 CASRLLGRRSPREQYF TGTGCCAGCAGACTACTTGGACGGAGGTCCCCCCGCGAGCAGTACTTC
TRBJ2-3 TRBV4-2 TRBD2 . 18 CASSQGLRGGGSTDTQYF TGTGCCAGCAGTCAAGGCTTACGGGGCGGGGGGAGCACAGATACGCAGTATTTT
TRBJ2-7 TRBV28 . few 13 CASSLEGAEEQYF TGTGCCAGCAGTTTGGAGGGGGCTGAAGAGCAGTACTTC
TRBJ1-4 TRBV2 TRBD1 . 14 CATLDREGIEKLFF TGTGCCACCTTGGACAGGGAGGGGATTGAAAAACTGTTTTTT
TRBJ1-2 TRBV28 TRBD1 . 14 CASSTGQGISGYTF TGTGCCAGCAGTACAGGACAGGGGATTTCTGGCTACACCTTC
TRBJ1-2 TRBV27 TRBD1 . 16 CASSLNPGGTGGGYTF TGTGCCAGCAGTTTAAACCCTGGCGGGACAGGCGGGGGCTACACCTTC
TRBJ2-1 TRBV7-3 . once 16 CASSRLGGHSYNEQFF TGTGCCAGCAGCCGGCTTGGGGGACATTCCTACAATGAGCAGTTCTTC
TRBJ1-5 TRBV2 . . 13 CATRRSINQPQHF TGTGCCACCCGTCGGAGCATCAATCAGCCCCAGCATTTT
TRBJ2-2 TRBV9 . . 14 CASSALRGTGELFF TGTGCCAGCAGCGCACTCAGGGGCACCGGGGAGCTGTTTTTT
TRBJ2-3 TRBV23-1 . . 16 CASSQSGRRQSNTQYF TGCGCCAGCAGTCAATCGGGCCGGCGACAATCAAATACGCAGTATTTT
TRBJ2-7 TRBV5-4 . . 13 CASSSQGTYEQYF TGTGCCAGCAGCTCCCAGGGGACCTACGAGCAGTACTTC
TRBJ2-2 TRBV11-2 TRBD1 . 15 CASQGARGLGGELFF TGTGCCAGCCAGGGGGCTCGGGGGTTGGGCGGGGAGCTGTTTTTT
TRBJ2-1 TRBV7-9 TRBD2 . 17 CASSGTSGGARINEQFF TGTGCCAGCAGCGGGACTAGCGGGGGGGCCAGGATCAATGAGCAGTTCTTC
TRBJ2-2 TRBV9 . . 15 CASSATSYNTGELFF TGTGCCAGCAGCGCCACTAGTTACAACACCGGGGAGCTGTTTTTT
TRBJ1-5 TRBV9 . . 13 CASSVAPDQPQHF TGTGCCAGCAGCGTAGCCCCGGATCAGCCCCAGCATTTT